A selection of T cell receptor beta chains follows, all from one sample in a study of metastatic and nonmetastatic thyroid tumors. Using MiXCR, TCRdb reanalyzed the PCR reads. This sample has 40,000 to 45,000 clones, with less than 3.5% found just once. Sequencing used blood. The origin of the receptors is a female donor with papillary thyroid cancer or a benign thyroid nodule (not recorded which). Some clones in this sample may be carry-over from other donors' samples. The CDR3 runs from the conserved cysteine through the conserved F or W. The order of the fields is CDR3 protein, CDR3 DNA, clone size, D gene, J gene, V gene. The D gene is left open where the match is weak. Clone sizes are given selectively: once, few, many, or a class where the clone is expanded.

cdr3_aa: CATSDPTGGPNTGELFF
cdr3_nt: TGTGCCACCAGTGACCCTACAGGGGGACCGAACACCGGGGAGCTGTTTTTT
clone_size: few
d_call: TRBD1
j_call: TRBJ2-2
v_call: TRBV24-1

cdr3_aa: CASGLGSAVGHTF
cdr3_nt: TGTGCTAGTGGTTTGGGATCCGCTGTAGGCCATACCTTC
clone_size: few
d_call: .
j_call: TRBJ1-2
v_call: TRBV12-5

cdr3_aa: CSARQALRDTEAFF
cdr3_nt: TGCAGTGCTAGACAAGCACTAAGGGACACTGAAGCTTTCTTT
clone_size: many
d_call: .
j_call: TRBJ1-1
v_call: TRBV20-1

cdr3_aa: CASSISAGVYEQYF
cdr3_nt: TGTGCCAGTAGTATATCGGCAGGGGTCTACGAGCAGTACTTC
clone_size: many
d_call: .
j_call: TRBJ2-7
v_call: TRBV19

cdr3_aa: CSATRTSGVDEQFF
cdr3_nt: TGCAGTGCTACCCGGACTAGCGGGGTCGATGAGCAGTTCTTC
clone_size: many
d_call: TRBD2
j_call: TRBJ2-1
v_call: TRBV20-1

cdr3_aa: CASSQVGYGYTF
cdr3_nt: TGTGCCAGCAGCCAAGTGGGCTATGGCTACACCTTC
clone_size: many
d_call: .
j_call: TRBJ1-2
v_call: TRBV3-1

cdr3_aa: CASSIRDRGYYGYTF
cdr3_nt: TGTGCCAGTAGTATTAGGGACAGGGGATACTATGGCTACACCTTC
clone_size: .
d_call: TRBD1
j_call: TRBJ1-2
v_call: TRBV19

cdr3_aa: CSACWDRNEQYF
cdr3_nt: TGCAGCGCCTGCTGGGACAGAAACGAGCAGTACTTC
clone_size: .
d_call: TRBD1
j_call: TRBJ2-7
v_call: TRBV29-1

cdr3_aa: CSAPAVLGSYEQYF
cdr3_nt: TGCAGTGCCCCGGCGGTGCTAGGCTCCTACGAGCAGTACTTC
clone_size: many
d_call: .
j_call: TRBJ2-7
v_call: TRBV20-1

cdr3_aa: CASSPGQEETQYF
cdr3_nt: TGTGCCAGCAGTCCGGGACAGGAAGAGACCCAGTACTTC
clone_size: .
d_call: TRBD1
j_call: TRBJ2-5
v_call: TRBV12-3/TRBV12-4

cdr3_aa: CASSQAGTSAGNTIYF
cdr3_nt: TGTGCCAGCAGCCAAGCGGGTACGTCGGCGGGAAACACCATATATTTT
clone_size: .
d_call: .
j_call: TRBJ1-3
v_call: TRBV3-1

cdr3_aa: CASSQTSGSREQYF
cdr3_nt: TGTGCCAGCAGCCAGACTAGCGGGAGTAGGGAGCAGTACTTC
clone_size: many
d_call: TRBD2
j_call: TRBJ2-7
v_call: TRBV7-2

cdr3_aa: CAISELRKGYTF
cdr3_nt: TGTGCCATCAGTGAGCTTCGCAAAGGCTACACCTTC
clone_size: .
d_call: .
j_call: TRBJ1-2
v_call: TRBV10-3

cdr3_aa: CASNLSDQPQHF
cdr3_nt: TGTGCCAGCAATCTCAGCGATCAGCCCCAGCATTTT
clone_size: .
d_call: .
j_call: TRBJ1-5
v_call: TRBV6-2/TRBV6-3

cdr3_aa: CASSAGTPPVEQYF
cdr3_nt: TGTGCCAGCAGCGCCGGGACTCCTCCGGTCGAGCAGTACTTC
clone_size: many
d_call: .
j_call: TRBJ2-7
v_call: TRBV9

cdr3_aa: CASSPGLSPYNEQFF
cdr3_nt: TGTGCCAGCAGCCCAGGGCTATCCCCCTACAATGAGCAGTTCTTC
clone_size: many
d_call: .
j_call: TRBJ2-1
v_call: TRBV3-1

cdr3_aa: CASSEDLSGELFF
cdr3_nt: TGTGCCAGCAGTGAAGACCTGAGCGGGGAGCTGTTTTTT
clone_size: many
d_call: .
j_call: TRBJ2-2
v_call: TRBV2

cdr3_aa: CASSLTAVDYEQYF
cdr3_nt: TGTGCCAGCAGCTTAACCGCGGTCGACTACGAGCAGTACTTC
clone_size: .
d_call: .
j_call: TRBJ2-7
v_call: TRBV11-2